This is a list of T cell receptor beta chains from one sample in a study of T cell responses to AZD1222 COVID-19 vaccine. Generated by immunoSEQ multiplex PCR, the TCRdb table keeps only in-frame clones and is missing some. Among some 190,000 clones listed, approximately 93% were seen once. This specimen consisted of peripheral blood, obtained 28 days after the second AZD1222 dose. These receptor sequences come from an adult who received the AZD1222 COVID-19 vaccine. Both conserved end residues are part of each CDR3. A D gene is named only where the DNA matches it firmly. The size field is filled for only some rows; it gives once, few, many or a size class.

TGTGCCAGCGGCGCGACAGGGGGCGGAGGCTATGGCTACACCTTC,CASGATGGGGYGYTF,TRBD1,TRBV11-2,NA,TRBJ1-2
TGTGCCAGCAACGCCCAGGGCCCTGGAAACACCATATATTTT,CASNAQGPGNTIYF,NA,TRBV11-2,NA,TRBJ1-3
TGTGCCAGCAGCCTTTTTTTAGCGGGGGAATCCTACGAGCAGTACTTC,CASSLFLAGESYEQYF,TRBD2,TRBV5-6,NA,TRBJ2-7
TGTGCCAGCTCACCACCCAGGGGAAGTTCAGGGGCCAACGTCCTGACTTTC,CASSPPRGSSGANVLTF,NA,TRBV18,NA,TRBJ2-6
TGTGCTAGTGGTTTGGTAAAGGCGCCCTCTGGAAACACCATATATTTT,CASGLVKAPSGNTIYF,NA,TRBV12-5,NA,TRBJ1-3
TGTGCCAGCAGCCAAGATCAGGAATGGCGGCGGGGCGACCAAGAGACCCAGTACTTC,CASSQDQEWRRGDQETQYF,NA,TRBV14,NA,TRBJ2-5
TGTGCCAGCACCTCTCGGACAGGGCAAGCGACCCAGTACTTC,CASTSRTGQATQYF,TRBD1,TRBV27,NA,TRBJ2-5
TGTGCCTGGGGACGGCTGAACACTGAAGCTTTCTTT,CAWGRLNTEAFF,NA,TRBV30,NA,TRBJ1-1
TGTGCCAGCAGCCACCGACAGGGGACTTCACCCCTCCACTTT,CASSHRQGTSPLHF,TRBD1,TRBV3-1/TRBV3-2,once,TRBJ1-6
TGTGCCAGCAGCTACCCTTCCCGCTTGACAGCCGAACTTAACTATGGCTACACCTTC,CASSYPSRLTAELNYGYTF,NA,TRBV7-8,NA,TRBJ1-2
TGTGCCAGCTCACCAACGGGGGCTAGCACAGATACGCAGTATTTT,CASSPTGASTDTQYF,NA,TRBV18,NA,TRBJ2-3
TGTGCCACCAGCAGAGAGTACCCGAGGGGCACAGATACGCAGTATTTT,CATSREYPRGTDTQYF,NA,TRBV15,NA,TRBJ2-3
TGCGCCAGCAGCTTGGGGGGAGGGAGCAATCAGCCCCAGCATTTT,CASSLGGGSNQPQHF,NA,TRBV5-1,NA,TRBJ1-5
TGTGCCTGGGGAAGAGGAGATACGCAGTATTTT,CAWGRGDTQYF,NA,TRBV30,NA,TRBJ2-3
TGTGCCAGCTCACCCTATGACGATGAGCAGTTCTTC,CASSPYDDEQFF,NA,TRBV18,NA,TRBJ2-1
TGTGCCAGAAGCTTGGCCACTAGGCGCACCGGGGAGCTGTTTTTT,CARSLATRRTGELFF,NA,TRBV5-3,NA,TRBJ2-2
TGTGCCAGCAGTGAAGCAGGGGGGAGCTCCTATAATTCACCCCTCCACTTT,CASSEAGGSSYNSPLHF,NA,TRBV6-1,NA,TRBJ1-6
TGTGCCAGCAGCTTGGCCGGCAAGCACGAGACCCAGTACTTC,CASSLAGKHETQYF,NA,TRBV5-6,NA,TRBJ2-5
TGTGCCAGCTCACCAAAGGACACTGGAAACACCATATATTTT,CASSPKDTGNTIYF,NA,TRBV18,NA,TRBJ1-3
TGTGCCAGCAGCCAAGCCGACAAATCCTACGAGCAGTACTTC,CASSQADKSYEQYF,NA,TRBV4-2,few,TRBJ2-7
TGTGCCAGCAGCCAAGTTGGCAGGAGAATGAACACTGAAGCTTTCTTT,CASSQVGRRMNTEAFF,NA,TRBV4-2,NA,TRBJ1-1
TGTGCCAGCAGTTTATCGACAGGGTCATTCTATGGCTACACCTTC,CASSLSTGSFYGYTF,TRBD1,TRBV27,NA,TRBJ1-2
TGCGCCAGCAGCTTTGGCGGGCGCAACGGGGAGCTGTTTTTT,CASSFGGRNGELFF,NA,TRBV5-1,NA,TRBJ2-2
TGTGCCAGTAGTATTGATTGGACAGCCTATAATTCACCCCTCCACTTT,CASSIDWTAYNSPLHF,NA,TRBV19,NA,TRBJ1-6
TGTGCCAGCTCACCATCAGGGGGCCGAGCTAACTATGGCTACACCTTC,CASSPSGGRANYGYTF,TRBD1,TRBV18,NA,TRBJ1-2
TGTGCCAGCAGTCCCAGTCCCGGGACAGGGGGGCAGTTTGAAGCTTTCTTT,CASSPSPGTGGQFEAFF,TRBD1,TRBV27,NA,TRBJ1-1
TGCGCCAGCAGCCAAGGATGGTGGAACTATGGCTACACCTTC,CASSQGWWNYGYTF,NA,TRBV4-1,NA,TRBJ1-2
TGTGCCAGTAGTATAGATCGCATAGGGTTAAGCAATCAGCCCCAGCATTTT,CASSIDRIGLSNQPQHF,NA,TRBV19,NA,TRBJ1-5
TGCGCCAGCAGCCCTTCCCAGCGGGGCGCCTCCTACAATGAGCAGTTCTTC,CASSPSQRGASYNEQFF,TRBD2,TRBV4-1,NA,TRBJ2-1